The clone carrying this T cell receptor (beta chain) was counted a few times. Germline CDR1 reads SNHLY; CDR2 reads FYNNEI. J gave up 7 bases and V 5 bases, and 12 bases lay outside the gene matches. The CDR3 has 15 residues. The sequenced template was RNA, covering the TCR beta CDR3 region. HTBI primers primed a first-round RT-PCR, and a second-round multiplex PCR followed. Using its own MiXCR run on the multiplex PCR reads, TCRdb lists one record per CDR3 protein. The table records about 700,000 distinct CDR3 sequences, roughly two fifths of them present only once. The data belong to a study of Graves' ophthalmopathy and Graves' hyperthyroidism. Overall study context: The study drew peripheral blood at initial diagnosis, before any treatment.

The starting material, around 9.3 ml of fresh peripheral blood, provided the PBMCs. The origin of this receptor is an adult man with Graves' ophthalmopathy. The sample taken for sequencing was peripheral blood. The chain employs TRBV2 and TRBJ2-7, with 9 nucleotides matching TRBD1. The CDR3 DNA follows: TGTGCCAGCAGTTACTCTCCGGGACAGGGTTGGGAGCAGTACTTC. Translated, it gives CASSYSPGQGWEQYF.